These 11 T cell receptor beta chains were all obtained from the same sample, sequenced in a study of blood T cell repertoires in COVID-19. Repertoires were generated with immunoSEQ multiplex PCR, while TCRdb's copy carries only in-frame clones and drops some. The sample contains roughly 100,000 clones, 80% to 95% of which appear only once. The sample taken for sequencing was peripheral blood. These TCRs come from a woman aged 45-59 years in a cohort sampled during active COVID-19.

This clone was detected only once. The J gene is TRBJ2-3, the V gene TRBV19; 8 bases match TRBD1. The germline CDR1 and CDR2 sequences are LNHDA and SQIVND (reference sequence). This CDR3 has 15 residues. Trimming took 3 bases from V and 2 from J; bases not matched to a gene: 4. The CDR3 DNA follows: TGTGCCAGTAGTATTCGGACAGGGTCCACAGATACGCAGTATTTT. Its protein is CASSIRTGSTDTQYF. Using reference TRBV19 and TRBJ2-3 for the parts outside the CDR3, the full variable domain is DGGITQSPKYLFRKEGQNVTLSCEQNLNHDAMYWYRQDPGQGLRLIYYSQIVNDFQKGDIAEGYSVSREKKESFPLTVTSAQKNPTAFYLCASSIRTGSTDTQYFGPGTRLTVL.

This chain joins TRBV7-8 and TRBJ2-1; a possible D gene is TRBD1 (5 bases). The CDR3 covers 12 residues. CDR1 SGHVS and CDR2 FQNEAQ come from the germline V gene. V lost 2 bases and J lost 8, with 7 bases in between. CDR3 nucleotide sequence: TGTGCCAGCAGCTTAAGGGGCCATGAGCAGTTCTTC. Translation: CASSLRGHEQFF.

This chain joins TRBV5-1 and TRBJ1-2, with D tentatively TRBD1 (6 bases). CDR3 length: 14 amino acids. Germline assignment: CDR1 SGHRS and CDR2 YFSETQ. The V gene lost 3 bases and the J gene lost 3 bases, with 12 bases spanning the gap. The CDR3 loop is CASSSPTGYYGYTF. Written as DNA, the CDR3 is TGCGCCAGCAGCTCCCCGACAGGTTACTATGGCTACACCTTC.

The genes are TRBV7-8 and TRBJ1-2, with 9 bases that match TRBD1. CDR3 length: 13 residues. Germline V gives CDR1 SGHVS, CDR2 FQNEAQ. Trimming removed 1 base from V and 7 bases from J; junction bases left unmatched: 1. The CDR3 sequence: CASSLGDRVGYTF. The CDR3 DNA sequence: TGTGCCAGCAGCTTAGGGGACAGGGTTGGCTACACCTTC.

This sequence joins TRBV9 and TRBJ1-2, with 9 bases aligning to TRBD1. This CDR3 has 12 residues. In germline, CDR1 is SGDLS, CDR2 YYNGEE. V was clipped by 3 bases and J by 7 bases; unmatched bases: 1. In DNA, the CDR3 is TGTGCCAGCAGCGGGGACAGGGTTGGCTACACCTTC. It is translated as CASSGDRVGYTF.

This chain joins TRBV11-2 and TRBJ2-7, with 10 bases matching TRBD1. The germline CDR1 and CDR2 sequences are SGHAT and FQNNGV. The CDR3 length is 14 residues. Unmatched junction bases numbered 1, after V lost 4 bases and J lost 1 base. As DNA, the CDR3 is TGTGCCAGCAGCTGGGACAGGGGATCCTACGAGCAGTACTTC. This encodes CASSWDRGSYEQYF.

The CDR3, as DNA: TGTGCCAGCAGCCAATCCACAGGGGGCGCCGAAAAACTGTTTTTT. This encodes CASSQSTGGAEKLFF. The gene calls are TRBV3-1 (or the pseudogene TRBV3-2) and TRBJ1-4, with TRBD1 identical over 9 bases. Germline V gene sequence: CDR1 LGHDT, CDR2 YNNKEL (reference sequence). The CDR3 contains 15 residues. V gave up 2 bases and J gave up 8 bases; unmatched junction bases: 6.

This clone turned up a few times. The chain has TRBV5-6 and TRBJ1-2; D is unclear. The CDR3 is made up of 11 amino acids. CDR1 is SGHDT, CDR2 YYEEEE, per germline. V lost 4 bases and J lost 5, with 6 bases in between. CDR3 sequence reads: CASSREYGYTF. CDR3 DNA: TGTGCCAGCAGCCGCGAGTATGGCTACACCTTC. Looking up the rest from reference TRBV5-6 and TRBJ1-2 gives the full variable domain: DAGVTQSPTHLIKTRGQQVTLRCSPKSGHDTVSWYQQALGQGPQFIFQYYEEEERQRGNFPDRFSGHQFPNYSSELNVNALLLGDSALYLCASSREYGYTFGSGTRLTVV.

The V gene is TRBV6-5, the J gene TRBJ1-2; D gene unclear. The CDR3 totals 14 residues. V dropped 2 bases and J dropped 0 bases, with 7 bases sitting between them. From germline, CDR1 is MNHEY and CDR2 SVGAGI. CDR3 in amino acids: CASSYGAANYGYTF. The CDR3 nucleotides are TGTGCCAGCAGTTACGGTGCAGCTAACTATGGCTACACCTTC.

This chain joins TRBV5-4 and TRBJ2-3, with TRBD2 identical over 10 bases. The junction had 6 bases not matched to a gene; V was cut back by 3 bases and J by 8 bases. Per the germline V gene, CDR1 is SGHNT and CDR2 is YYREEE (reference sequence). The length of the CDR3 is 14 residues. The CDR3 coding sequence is TGTGCCAGCAGCTGGACTAGCGGAGACGTTACGCAGTATTTT. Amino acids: CASSWTSGDVTQYF.

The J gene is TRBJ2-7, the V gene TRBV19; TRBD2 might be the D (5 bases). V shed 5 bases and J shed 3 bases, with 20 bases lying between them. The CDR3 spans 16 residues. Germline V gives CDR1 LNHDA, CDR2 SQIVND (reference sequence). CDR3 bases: TGTGCCAGTAGTGTGGGAGCAGGATCCGTCTACTACGAGCAGTACTTC. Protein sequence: CASSVGAGSVYYEQYF.